This entry concerns a single T cell receptor beta chain. The antigen remains undetermined. The data originate from a study of OX40 agonist ivuxolimab in advanced cancers. Trimming took off 5 bases at V and 7 bases at J, with 13 bases between the two ends. Germline CDR1 and CDR2: SGHAT and FQNNGV. This CDR3 is 13 amino acids long. Libraries were prepared by immunoSEQ multiplex PCR; TCRdb keeps only in-frame clonotypes and omits some of them. The sample contains 50,000 or so clones, more than 65% of which appear only once. General study findings and limits: Some patients without response likewise showed low normalized clonal expansion. Clonal expansion from baseline to week 6 occurred in both CD4+ and CD8+ T cells. Relative to CD4+, CD8+ T cells held more expanded clones on average.

Blood got drawn at baseline, again on cycle 4 day 1, and then on cycle 7 day 1. The sample here was CD4+ or CD8+ T cells sorted from blood, taken in a trial of the OX40 agonist ivuxolimab. The TCR originated in an adult with an advanced solid tumor such as melanoma, head and neck, liver or kidney cancer. The J gene is TRBJ2-3, the V gene TRBV11-2; D is ambiguous. CDR3 in amino acids: CASSPSGSHTQYF. DNA for the CDR3: TGTGCCAGCAGCCCCTCGGGTAGTCATACGCAGTATTTT.